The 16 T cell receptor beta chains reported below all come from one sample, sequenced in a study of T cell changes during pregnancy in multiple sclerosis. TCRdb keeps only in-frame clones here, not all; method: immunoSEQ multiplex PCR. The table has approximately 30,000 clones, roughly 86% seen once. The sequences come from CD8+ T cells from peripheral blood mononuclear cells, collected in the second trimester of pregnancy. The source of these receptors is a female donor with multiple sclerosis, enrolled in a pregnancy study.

DNA for the CDR3: TGTGCCAGCACCCGACCAACAGGGGGGGATTACAATGAGCAGTTCTTC. Its translation is CASTRPTGGDYNEQFF. The rearrangement uses TRBV6-6 and TRBJ2-1, with TRBD1 as a possible D gene (8 bases). CDR1 is MNHNY, CDR2 SVGAGI, per germline (reference sequence). The CDR3 is 16 residues long. Trimming pared 7 bases from V and 4 bases from J, leaving 20 bases between.

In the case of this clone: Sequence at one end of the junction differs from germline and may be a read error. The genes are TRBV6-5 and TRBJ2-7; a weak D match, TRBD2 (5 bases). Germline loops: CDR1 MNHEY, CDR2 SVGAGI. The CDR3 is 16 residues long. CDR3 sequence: CASSHSSGSVSYEQYF. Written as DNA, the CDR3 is TGTGCCAGCAGTCACTCATCGGGTAGCGTCTCCTACGAGCAGTACTTC.

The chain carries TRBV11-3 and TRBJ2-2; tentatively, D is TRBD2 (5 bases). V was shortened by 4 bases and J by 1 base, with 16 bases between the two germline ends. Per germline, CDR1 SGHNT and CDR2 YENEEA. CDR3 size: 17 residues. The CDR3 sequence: CASSSRLAEGNTGELFF. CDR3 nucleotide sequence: TGTGCCAGCAGCTCCCGGCTGGCCGAGGGGAACACCGGGGAGCTGTTTTTT.

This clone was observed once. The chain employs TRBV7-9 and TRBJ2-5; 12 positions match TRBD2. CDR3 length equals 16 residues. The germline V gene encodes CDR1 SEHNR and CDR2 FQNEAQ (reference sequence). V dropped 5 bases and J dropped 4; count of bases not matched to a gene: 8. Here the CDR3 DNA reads TGTGCCAGCAGCCGCCAAGGACTAGCGGGGCGAGAGACCCAGTACTTC. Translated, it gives CASSRQGLAGRETQYF. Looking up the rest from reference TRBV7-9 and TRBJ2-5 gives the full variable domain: DTGVSQNPRHKITKRGQNVTFRCDPISEHNRLYWYRQTLGQGPEFLTYFQNEAQLEKSRLLSDRFSAERPKGSFSTLEIQRTEQGDSAMYLCASSRQGLAGRETQYFGPGTRLLVL.

In DNA, the CDR3 is TGCGCCAGCAGCCCCGAGGGGACAGGGAACGAAAAACTGTTTTTT. This sequence encodes CASSPEGTGNEKLFF. The V call is TRBV5-1, the J call TRBJ1-4; 9 nucleotides match TRBD1. Germline V gives CDR1 SGHRS, CDR2 YFSETQ. The length of the CDR3 is 15 residues. Trimming took 4 bases from V and 8 from J; bases not matched to a gene: 9.

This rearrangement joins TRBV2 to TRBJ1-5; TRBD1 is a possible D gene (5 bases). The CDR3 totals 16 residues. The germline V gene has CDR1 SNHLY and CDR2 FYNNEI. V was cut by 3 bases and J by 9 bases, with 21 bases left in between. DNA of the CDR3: TGTGCCAGCAGTGACCCAGTGAAGGGGCCGATGGGGCCCCAGCATTTT. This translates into CASSDPVKGPMGPQHF.

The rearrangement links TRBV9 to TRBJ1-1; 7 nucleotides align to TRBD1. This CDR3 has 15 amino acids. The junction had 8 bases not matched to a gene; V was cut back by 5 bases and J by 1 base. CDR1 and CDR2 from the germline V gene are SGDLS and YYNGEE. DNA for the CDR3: TGTGCCAGCAGTATCGGAGGGGGCCGGAACACTGAAGCTTTCTTT. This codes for CASSIGGGRNTEAFF.

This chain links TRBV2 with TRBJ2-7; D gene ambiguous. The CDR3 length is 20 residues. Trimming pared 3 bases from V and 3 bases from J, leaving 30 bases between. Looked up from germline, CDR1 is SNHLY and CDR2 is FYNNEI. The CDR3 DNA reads TGTGCCAGCAGTGATCCCTTAAGCACACATAAATCTAGGAGCCTCTACGAGCAGTACTTC. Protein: CASSDPLSTHKSRSLYEQYF.

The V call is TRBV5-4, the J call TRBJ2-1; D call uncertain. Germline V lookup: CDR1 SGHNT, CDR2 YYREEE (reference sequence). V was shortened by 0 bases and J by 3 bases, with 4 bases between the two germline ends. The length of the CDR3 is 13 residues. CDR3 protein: CASSLERYNEQFF. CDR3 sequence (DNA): TGTGCCAGCAGCTTGGAGCGCTACAATGAGCAGTTCTTC.

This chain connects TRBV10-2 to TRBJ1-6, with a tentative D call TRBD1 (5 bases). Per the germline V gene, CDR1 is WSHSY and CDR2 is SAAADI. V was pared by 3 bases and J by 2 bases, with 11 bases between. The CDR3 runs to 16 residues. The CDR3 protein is CASSDGGDPYNSPLHF. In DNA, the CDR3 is TGCGCCAGCAGTGACGGGGGGGACCCCTATAATTCACCCCTCCACTTT.

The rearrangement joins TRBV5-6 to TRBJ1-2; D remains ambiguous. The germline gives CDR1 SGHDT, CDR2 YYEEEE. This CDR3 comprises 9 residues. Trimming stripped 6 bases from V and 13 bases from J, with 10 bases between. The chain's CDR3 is CASTRQPTF. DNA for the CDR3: TGTGCCAGCACCAGACAACCCACCTTC.

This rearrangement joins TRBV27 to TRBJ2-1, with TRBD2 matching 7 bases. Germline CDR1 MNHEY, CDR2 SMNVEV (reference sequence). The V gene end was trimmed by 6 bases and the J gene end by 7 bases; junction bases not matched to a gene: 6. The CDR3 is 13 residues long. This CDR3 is CASSTGGWNEQFF. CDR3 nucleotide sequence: TGTGCCAGCAGCACGGGGGGTTGGAATGAGCAGTTCTTC.

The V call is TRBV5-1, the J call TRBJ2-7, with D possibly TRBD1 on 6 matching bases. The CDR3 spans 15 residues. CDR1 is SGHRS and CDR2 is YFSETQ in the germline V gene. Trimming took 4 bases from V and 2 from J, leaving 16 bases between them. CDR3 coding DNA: TGCGCCAGCAGCCCTACTATGACAGGAACCTACGAGCAGTACTTC. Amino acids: CASSPTMTGTYEQYF.

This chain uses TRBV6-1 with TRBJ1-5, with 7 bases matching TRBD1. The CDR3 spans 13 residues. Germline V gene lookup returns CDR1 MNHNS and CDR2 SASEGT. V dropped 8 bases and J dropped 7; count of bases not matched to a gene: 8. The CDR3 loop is CASSDRVWQPQHF. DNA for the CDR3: TGTGCCAGCTCTGACAGGGTTTGGCAGCCCCAGCATTTT.

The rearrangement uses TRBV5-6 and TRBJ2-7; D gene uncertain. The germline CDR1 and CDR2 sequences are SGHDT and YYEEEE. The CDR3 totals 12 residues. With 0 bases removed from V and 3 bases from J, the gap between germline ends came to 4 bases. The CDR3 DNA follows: TGTGCCAGCAGCTTGGTCGGCTACGAGCAGTACTTC. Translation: CASSLVGYEQYF.

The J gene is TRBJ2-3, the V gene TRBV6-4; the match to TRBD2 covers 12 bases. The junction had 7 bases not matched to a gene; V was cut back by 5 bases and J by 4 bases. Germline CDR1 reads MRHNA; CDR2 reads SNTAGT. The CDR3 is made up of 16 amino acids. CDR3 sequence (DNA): TGTGCCAGCAGTCTACACTCTAGCGGGGGGGCAGATACGCAGTATTTT. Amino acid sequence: CASSLHSSGGADTQYF.